Listed below are T cell receptor beta chains from one sample, sequenced in a study of beta chain features in type 1 diabetes. Using immunoSEQ multiplex PCR, the repertoire was profiled, and TCRdb retains in-frame clones only, with some absent. Here the sample spans some 140,000 clones, approximately 9% being singletons. Sequenced input: central memory CD4+ T cells from blood. All receptors come from a man younger than 45 with type 1 diabetes. Each CDR3 is given with its conserved first and last residue. The D gene is left open where the match is weak. Rows may omit the clone size; those that give it use once, few, many or a size class.

D gene	clone size	V gene	CDR3 length	J gene	CDR3 protein	CDR3 DNA
NA	few	TRBV30	14	TRBJ1-1	CAWTRGSMNTEAFF	TGTGCCTGGACCCGGGGGTCGATGAACACTGAAGCTTTCTTT
TRBD1	NA	TRBV11-2	15	TRBJ1-6	CASSFQGGWDSPLHF	TGTGCCAGCAGCTTCCAGGGGGGTTGGGATTCACCCCTCCACTTT
TRBD1	few	TRBV5-4	12	TRBJ2-5	CASGQGVETQYF	TGTGCCAGCGGACAGGGGGTAGAGACCCAGTACTTC
TRBD1	NA	TRBV2	15	TRBJ2-7	CASEAGTGGSYEQYF	TGTGCCAGCGAAGCCGGGACAGGGGGCTCCTACGAGCAGTACTTC
NA	few	TRBV5-1	14	TRBJ1-5	CASSLDGSNQPQHF	TGCGCCAGCAGCTTGGACGGGTCAAATCAGCCCCAGCATTTT
NA	NA	TRBV4-1	19	TRBJ2-3	CASSQDLAEGASSTDTQYF	TGCGCCAGCAGCCAAGATCTTGCGGAGGGGGCATCCAGCACAGATACGCAGTATTTT
NA	NA	TRBV12-5	14	TRBJ2-5	CASGLALAKETQYF	TGTGCTAGTGGTTTGGCTCTAGCCAAGGAGACCCAGTACTTC
NA	few	TRBV29-1	14	TRBJ2-3	CSVARLTSTDTQYF	TGCAGCGTTGCTAGGCTGACTAGCACAGATACGCAGTATTTT
NA	NA	TRBV28	13	TRBJ2-3	CASIRGGSDTQYF	TGTGCCAGCATTAGGGGGGGCTCAGATACGCAGTATTTT
NA	NA	TRBV15	13	TRBJ1-2	CATSDGTGYGYTF	TGTGCCACCAGCGACGGGACTGGTTATGGCTACACCTTC
NA	few	TRBV7-2	14	TRBJ2-2	CASSPDRNTGELFF	TGTGCCAGCAGCCCCGACAGGAACACCGGGGAGCTGTTTTTT
TRBD2	NA	TRBV7-3	15	TRBJ2-7	CASSLTSGSSYEQYF	TGTGCCAGCAGCTTGACTAGCGGGAGCTCCTACGAGCAGTACTTC
NA	NA	TRBV11-2	17	TRBJ1-2	CASSSGIQGTGAYGYTF	TGTGCCAGCAGCTCGGGTATACAGGGAACCGGGGCCTATGGCTACACCTTC
NA	few	TRBV2	13	TRBJ1-1	CASRVETVNEAFF	TGTGCCAGCAGGGTCGAGACAGTTAATGAAGCTTTCTTT
TRBD2	few	TRBV6-1	15	TRBJ2-3	CASSATAGRTDTQYF	TGTGCCAGCAGTGCTACAGCGGGACGCACAGATACGCAGTATTTT
TRBD2	few	TRBV27	15	TRBJ2-5	CASSSLSGSPETQYF	TGTGCCAGCAGTTCCCTCAGCGGGAGCCCAGAGACCCAGTACTTC
TRBD2	few	TRBV7-3	14	TRBJ2-2	CASGRGLNTGELFF	TGTGCCAGCGGGAGGGGACTCAATACCGGGGAGCTGTTTTTT
NA	NA	TRBV28	11	TRBJ1-6	CASSQRVPLHF	TGTGCCAGCAGTCAACGAGTGCCCCTCCACTTT
NA	NA	TRBV6-6	15	TRBJ1-1	CASRPELDRSTEAFF	TGTGCCAGCAGACCCGAGCTCGACAGGTCAACTGAAGCTTTCTTT
NA	few	TRBV29-1	12	TRBJ2-5	CSVLGAVETQYF	TGCAGCGTTCTGGGGGCCGTAGAGACCCAGTACTTC
NA	NA	TRBV6-6	13	TRBJ2-3	CASRGGAGDTQYF	TGTGCCAGCAGAGGGGGGGCTGGGGATACGCAGTATTTT
NA	NA	TRBV14	13	TRBJ1-1	CASSQALNTEAFF	TGTGCCAGCAGCCAGGCTTTGAACACTGAAGCTTTCTTT